The 7 T cell receptor beta chains in this list originate from one sample, sequenced in a study of early T cells in non-severe SARS-CoV-2 infection. In TCRdb, the 5' RACE reads were re-called with MiXCR into one record per CDR3 protein. The profile covers some 88,000 distinct CDR3 sequences, with roughly 17% appearing a single time and around 5% taken by the ten largest. The sample was whole blood, taken at baseline. Source of these receptors: an adult who was a healthcare worker with PCR-confirmed SARS-CoV-2 infection or an uninfected control (not recorded which).

The chain joins TRBV12-3 or TRBV12-4 to TRBJ2-3; 16 bases agree with TRBD2. With 3 bases clipped from V and 5 bases from J, the junction kept 5 bases outside the gene matches. This CDR3 is built from 17 residues. This CDR3 is CASSLGTSGRAEDTQYF. Here the CDR3 DNA reads TGTGCCAGCAGTTTGGGGACTAGCGGGAGGGCCGAAGATACGCAGTATTTT.

This clonotype was seen repeatedly, ten times or more. V is TRBV21-1 and J is TRBJ1-1; the table's TRBD1 call for D was not verified on the DNA. TRBV21-1 corresponds to a pseudogene. The CDR3 extends over 13 amino acids. This chain's CDR3 is CASSKNPHTEAFF. CDR3 coding DNA: TGTGCCAGCAGCAAAAACCCCCACACTGAAGCTTTCTTT.

This clonotype was seen a handful of times. This chain uses TRBV6-4 with TRBJ1-1; no definite D call. The CDR3 loop spans 10 amino acids. Trimming took 8 bases from V and 6 from J, leaving 7 bases between them. The germline gives CDR1 MRHNA, CDR2 SNTAGT. This CDR3 reads CASLPPEAFF. In DNA form, the CDR3 reads TGTGCCAGCCTACCTCCTGAAGCTTTCTTT.

The chain recombines TRBV20-1 with TRBJ2-1, with D unresolved. The CDR3 contains 11 residues. V was pared by 2 bases and J by 7 bases, with 6 bases between. In germline, CDR1 is DFQATT, CDR2 SNEGSKA (reference sequence). CDR3 loop: CSARYVNEQFF. As DNA, the CDR3 is TGCAGTGCTAGATACGTTAATGAGCAGTTCTTC.

The chain is built from TRBV16 and TRBJ2-7; 7 nucleotides agree with TRBD2. Looked up from germline, CDR1 is KGHSY and CDR2 is FQNENV. V shed 0 bases, J shed 4 bases, and the junction held 6 bases outside the gene matches. This CDR3 has 15 residues. The DNA for the CDR3 is TGTGCCAGCAGCCAATCAGCGGGGAATGAATACGAGCAGTACTTC. It translates to CASSQSAGNEYEQYF.

V usage is TRBV27 and J usage is TRBJ2-7; D possibly corresponds to TRBD2 (6 bases). Between the trimmed V and J ends, which lost 3 bases and 4 bases, there was a span of 16 bases. This CDR3 is built from 15 residues. Germline CDR1 reads MNHEY; CDR2 reads SMNVEV (reference sequence). The CDR3 coding sequence is TGTGCCAGCAGTTTTGTTTGGGCGGGACCGTACGAGCAGTACTTC. Translating gives CASSFVWAGPYEQYF.

This rearrangement joins TRBV28 to TRBJ2-3; tentative D call: TRBD2 (7 bases). Trimming removed 4 bases at V and 4 bases at J, with 15 bases between. Per the germline V gene, CDR1 is MDHEN and CDR2 is SYDVKM. CDR3 size: 15 residues. The CDR3 loop reads CASSSGASGSDTQYF. In DNA, the CDR3 is TGTGCCAGCAGTTCGGGGGCTAGCGGCTCAGATACGCAGTATTTT.